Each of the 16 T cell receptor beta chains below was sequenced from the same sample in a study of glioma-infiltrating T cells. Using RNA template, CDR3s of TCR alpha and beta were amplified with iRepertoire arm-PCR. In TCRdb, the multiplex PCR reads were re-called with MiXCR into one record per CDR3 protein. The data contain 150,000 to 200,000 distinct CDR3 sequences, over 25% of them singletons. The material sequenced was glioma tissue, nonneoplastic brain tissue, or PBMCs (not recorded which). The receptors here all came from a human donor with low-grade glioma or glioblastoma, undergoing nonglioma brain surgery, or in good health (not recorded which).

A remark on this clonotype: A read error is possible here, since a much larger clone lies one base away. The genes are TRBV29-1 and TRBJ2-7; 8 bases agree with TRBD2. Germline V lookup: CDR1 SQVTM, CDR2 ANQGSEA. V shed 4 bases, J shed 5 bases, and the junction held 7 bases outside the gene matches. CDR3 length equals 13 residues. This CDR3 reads CSVVAAGAHEQYF. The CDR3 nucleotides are TGCAGCGTTGTTGCAGCGGGAGCCCACGAGCAGTACTTC.

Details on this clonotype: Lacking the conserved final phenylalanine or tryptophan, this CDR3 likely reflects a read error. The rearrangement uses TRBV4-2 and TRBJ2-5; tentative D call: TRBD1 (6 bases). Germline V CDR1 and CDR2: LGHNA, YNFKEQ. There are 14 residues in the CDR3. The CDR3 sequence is CASSRDRTQGTQYL. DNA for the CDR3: TGTGCCAGCAGCCGCGACAGGACACAAGGGACCCAGTACCTC.

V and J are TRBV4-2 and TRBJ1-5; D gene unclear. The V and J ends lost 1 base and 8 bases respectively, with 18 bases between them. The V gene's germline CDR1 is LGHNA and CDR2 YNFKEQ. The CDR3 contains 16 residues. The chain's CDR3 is CASSQVLGAGREPQHF. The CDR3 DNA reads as TGTGCCAGCAGCCAAGTCCTGGGTGCCGGGAGGGAGCCCCAGCATTTT.

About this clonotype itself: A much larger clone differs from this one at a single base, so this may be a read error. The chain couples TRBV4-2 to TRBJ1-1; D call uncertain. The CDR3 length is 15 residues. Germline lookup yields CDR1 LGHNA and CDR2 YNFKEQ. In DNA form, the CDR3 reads TGTGCCAGCAGCCAAGGGCAGGTCCGGATCACTGAAGCTTTATTT. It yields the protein CASSQGQVRITEALF.

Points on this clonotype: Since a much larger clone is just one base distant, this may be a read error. DNA for the CDR3: TGTGCCAGCATCAAACGGACTAGCGGGTACCAAGAGACCCAGTACTTC. Its translation is CASIKRTSGYQETQYF. V gene TRBV7-9 combines with J gene TRBJ2-7, with TRBD2 identical over 11 bases. The end of the DNA fits TRBJ2-5 better, so the J call may be wrong. This CDR3 region has 16 residues. From germline, CDR1 is SEHNR and CDR2 FQNEAQ (reference sequence).

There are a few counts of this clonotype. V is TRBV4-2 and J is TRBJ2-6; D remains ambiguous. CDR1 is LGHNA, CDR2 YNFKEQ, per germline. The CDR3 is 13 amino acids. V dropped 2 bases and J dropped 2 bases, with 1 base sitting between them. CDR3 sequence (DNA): TGTGCCAGCAGCCAACCTGGGGCCAACGTCCTGACTTTC. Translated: CASSQPGANVLTF.

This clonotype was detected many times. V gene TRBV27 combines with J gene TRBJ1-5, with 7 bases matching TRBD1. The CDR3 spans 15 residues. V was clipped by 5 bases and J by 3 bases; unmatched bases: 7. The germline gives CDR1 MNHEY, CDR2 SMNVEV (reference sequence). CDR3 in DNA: TGTGCCAGCAGTATTGGACAGGCCACCAATCAGCCCCAGCATTTT. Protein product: CASSIGQATNQPQHF.

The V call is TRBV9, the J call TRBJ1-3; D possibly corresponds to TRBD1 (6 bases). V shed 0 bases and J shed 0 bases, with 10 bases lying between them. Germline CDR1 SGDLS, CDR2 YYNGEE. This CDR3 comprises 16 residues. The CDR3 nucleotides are TGTGCCAGCAGCGTAGTGGGGGACAACTCTGGAAACACCATATATTTT. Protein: CASSVVGDNSGNTIYF.

CDR3 protein: CASLTPGHYNEQFF. CDR3 nucleotide sequence: TGTGCTTCCCTCACCCCGGGCCACTACAATGAGCAGTTCTTC. The J gene is TRBJ2-1, the V gene TRBV12-5; the D is unclear. CDR3 size: 14 residues. CDR1 and CDR2 from the germline V gene are LGHNT and FRNRAP. Between the trimmed V and J ends, which lost 11 bases and 3 bases, there was a span of 17 bases.

The CDR3 here is CASSHPGPGEGTYEQYF. The CDR3 bases are TGTGCCAGCAGCCATCCGGGACCCGGGGAAGGTACCTACGAGCAGTACTTC. The chain combines TRBV12-3 or TRBV12-4 with TRBJ2-7; either TRBD1 or TRBD2 may supply D (5 bases each). V was clipped by 6 bases and J by 2 bases, with 23 bases between them. This CDR3 is built from 17 residues.

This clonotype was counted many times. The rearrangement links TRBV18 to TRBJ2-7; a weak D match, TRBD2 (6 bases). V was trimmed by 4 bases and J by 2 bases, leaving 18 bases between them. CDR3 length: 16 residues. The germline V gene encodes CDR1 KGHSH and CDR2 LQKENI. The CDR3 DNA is TGTGCCAGCTCACTGATGGGAGGCGGGGCGGCCTACGAGCAGTACTTC. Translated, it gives CASSLMGGGAAYEQYF.

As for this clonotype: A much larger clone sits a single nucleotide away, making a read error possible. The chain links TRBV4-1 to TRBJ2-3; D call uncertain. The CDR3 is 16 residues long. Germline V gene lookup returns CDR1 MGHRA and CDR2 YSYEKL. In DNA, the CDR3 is TGCGCCAGCAGCCTCACAAGATTGAAGGGCACAGATACGCATTATTTT. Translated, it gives CASSLTRLKGTDTHYF.

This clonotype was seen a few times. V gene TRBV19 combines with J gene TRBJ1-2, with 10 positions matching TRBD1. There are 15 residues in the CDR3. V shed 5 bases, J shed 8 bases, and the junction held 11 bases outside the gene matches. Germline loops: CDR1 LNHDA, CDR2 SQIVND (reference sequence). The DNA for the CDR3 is TGTGCCAGTAGTCTTTTCCCCGGGACAGGGGACGGCTACACCTTC. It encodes CASSLFPGTGDGYTF.

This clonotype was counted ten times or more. The CDR3 DNA sequence: TGTGCCAGCGCGTTTGGGGCCAACGTCCTGACTTTC. It encodes CASAFGANVLTF. J is TRBJ2-6 and V is TRBV7-8; D unclear. Trimming removed 8 bases from V and 3 bases from J, with 5 bases in between. This CDR3 has 12 residues. Per the germline V gene, CDR1 is SGHVS and CDR2 is FQNEAQ.

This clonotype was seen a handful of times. Written as DNA, the CDR3 is TGTGCCAGCAGCGTAGACAGTCGTCGCGGTTCACCCCTCCACTTT. Its translation: CASSVDSRRGSPLHF. The rearrangement uses TRBV9 and TRBJ1-6; no clear D. Trimming removed 0 bases from V and 9 bases from J, with 13 bases in between. The CDR3 totals 15 residues. The germline gives CDR1 SGDLS, CDR2 YYNGEE.

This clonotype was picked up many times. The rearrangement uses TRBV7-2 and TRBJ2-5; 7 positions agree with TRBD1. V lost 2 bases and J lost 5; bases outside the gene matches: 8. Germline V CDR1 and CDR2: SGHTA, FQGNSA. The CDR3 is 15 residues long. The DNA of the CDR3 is TGTGCCAGCAGCTTAATGACAGGGAGAGAGGAGACCCAGTACTTC. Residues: CASSLMTGREETQYF.